Each of the 22 T cell receptor beta chains below was sequenced from the same sample in a study of cytomegalovirus exposure and HLA in healthy donors. Here immunoSEQ multiplex PCR was the method, and the copy in TCRdb shows in-frame clones only, minus some. This sample carries around 86,000 clones, approximately 93% of them seen once, and the ten largest clones take about 1%. Sequenced input: PBMCs. The origin of the receptors is a woman in her twenties or thirties in good health and CMV-seropositive.

This clone has only one observation. The V gene is TRBV28, the J gene TRBJ2-1; possibly TRBD1 for D (7 bases). Germline V lookup: CDR1 MDHEN, CDR2 SYDVKM. The CDR3 sequence is 15 residues long. V dropped 2 bases and J dropped 6 bases, with 14 bases sitting between them. CDR3 DNA sequence: TGTGCCAGCAGTTTAGGCGGGACAGCATTCAATGAGCAGTTCTTC. Its translation is CASSLGGTAFNEQFF. Complete variable domain (other parts from reference TRBV28 and TRBJ2-1): DVKVTQSSRYLVKRTGEKVFLECVQDMDHENMFWYRQDPGLGLRLIYFSYDVKMKEKGDIPEGYSVSREKKERFSLILESASTNQTSMYLCASSLGGTAFNEQFFGPGTRLTVL.

The genes are TRBV18 and TRBJ1-2, with D unresolved. The CDR3 totals 15 residues. V was cut by 1 base and J by 3 bases, with 12 bases left in between. Germline assignment: CDR1 KGHSH and CDR2 LQKENI. Here the CDR3 DNA reads TGTGCCAGCTCACCACTCGCGCGGAACGACTATGGCTACACCTTC. Its translation is CASSPLARNDYGYTF.

The chain couples TRBV19 to TRBJ2-7, with a possible D match to TRBD2 (5 bases). Trimming stripped 3 bases from V and 1 base from J, with 10 bases between. The V gene's germline CDR1 is LNHDA and CDR2 SQIVND (reference sequence). The CDR3 length is 14 residues. CDR3 nucleotides: TGTGCCAGTAGTATTGGGAGATTATCCTACGAGCAGTACTTC. Amino acid sequence: CASSIGRLSYEQYF. Together with reference TRBV19 and TRBJ2-7, the CDR3 gives the full variable domain: DGGITQSPKYLFRKEGQNVTLSCEQNLNHDAMYWYRQDPGQGLRLIYYSQIVNDFQKGDIAEGYSVSREKKESFPLTVTSAQKNPTAFYLCASSIGRLSYEQYFGPGTRLTVT.

The rearrangement uses TRBV27 and TRBJ2-3, with a possible D match to TRBD2 (5 bases). V was shortened by 1 base and J by 4 bases, with 15 bases between the two germline ends. The CDR3 length is 16 residues. Germline CDR1 and CDR2: MNHEY and SMNVEV (reference sequence). CDR3 residues: CASSLLRVGYADTQYF. CDR3 sequence (DNA): TGTGCCAGCAGTTTATTGAGGGTCGGGTACGCAGATACGCAGTATTTT.

The chain recombines TRBV9 with TRBJ1-2; TRBD1 matches 7 bases. The CDR3 runs to 15 residues. Trimming removed 2 bases from V and 3 bases from J; junction bases left unmatched: 7. CDR1 and CDR2 (germline): SGDLS, YYNGEE. The CDR3 reads CASSVDNRGDYGYTF. CDR3 nucleotide sequence: TGTGCCAGCAGCGTCGACAACAGGGGTGACTATGGCTACACCTTC. The whole variable domain, filled in from reference TRBV9 and TRBJ1-2, reads DSGVTQTPKHLITATGQRVTLRCSPRSGDLSVYWYQQSLDQGLQFLIQYYNGEERAKGNILERFSAQQFPDLHSELNLSSLELGDSALYFCASSVDNRGDYGYTFGSGTRLTVV.

This rearrangement joins TRBV5-4 to TRBJ2-1; 11 positions match TRBD2. Per the germline V gene, CDR1 is SGHNT and CDR2 is YYREEE (reference sequence). Losses at the gene ends were 0 bases for V and 2 bases for J; bases not matched to a gene: 4. The CDR3 runs 17 residues. CDR3 region: CASSLELAGVTYNEQFF. The CDR3 coding sequence is TGTGCCAGCAGCTTGGAACTAGCGGGAGTGACCTACAATGAGCAGTTCTTC.

This clone was seen a single time. The V gene is TRBV2, the J gene TRBJ2-2, with 9 bases fitting TRBD2. The V segment lost 9 bases and the J segment 7 bases; nucleotides outside the gene matches: 9. The CDR3 loop spans 14 amino acids. Per germline, CDR1 SNHLY and CDR2 FYNNEI. CDR3 sequence: CARSSGSEYGELFF. CDR3 in DNA: TGTGCCAGGAGTAGCGGGAGTGAATACGGGGAGCTGTTTTTT.

CDR3 DNA sequence: TGTGCCAGCAACAGGGCCGTGAACACTGAAGCTTTCTTT. The encoded protein is CASNRAVNTEAFF. The chain couples TRBV6-5 to TRBJ1-1, with D tentatively TRBD1 (6 bases). CDR3 length: 13 amino acids. V lost 7 bases and J lost 0, with 9 bases in between. Germline V CDR1 and CDR2: MNHEY, SVGAGI.

This chain uses TRBV20-1 with TRBJ2-5; D is ambiguous. Germline V gene data show CDR1 as DFQATT and CDR2 as SNEGSKA (reference sequence). The CDR3 is 10 amino acids. Trimming left V 5 bases short and J 5 bases short, with 6 bases between. CDR3 nucleotide sequence: TGCAGTGCTCTAACGGAGACCCAGTACTTC. As protein: CSALTETQYF.

The chain links TRBV15 to TRBJ2-1, with 11 bases that match TRBD1. J lost 8 bases, V lost 3 bases, and 15 bases had no gene match. The germline CDR1 and CDR2 sequences are LNHNV and YYDKDF (reference sequence). This CDR3 spans 18 amino acids. The CDR3 sequence is CATSRWVGPGQGEHEQFF. The DNA of the CDR3 is TGTGCCACCAGCAGGTGGGTGGGTCCGGGACAGGGGGAGCATGAGCAGTTCTTC.

The chain carries TRBV6-5 and TRBJ2-7, with D perhaps TRBD2 (5 bases). CDR1 is MNHEY and CDR2 is SVGAGI in the germline V gene. The CDR3 has 15 amino acids. The V gene lost 2 bases and the J gene lost 5 bases, with 16 bases spanning the gap. The CDR3, as DNA: TGTGCCAGCAGTTACCATCGGACTGCCCCACACGAGCAGTACTTC. Its protein is CASSYHRTAPHEQYF.

J is TRBJ2-7 and V is TRBV7-9, with 10 bases lining up with TRBD1. The CDR3 is made up of 16 amino acids. Germline V gene sequence: CDR1 SEHNR, CDR2 FQNEAQ (reference sequence). The V gene end was trimmed by 2 bases and the J gene end by 7 bases; junction bases not matched to a gene: 11. The CDR3 loop reads CASSLSGTGVRGEQYF. In nucleotides, the CDR3 is TGTGCCAGCAGCTTATCCGGGACAGGGGTGAGAGGGGAGCAGTACTTC.

The rearrangement links TRBV6-5 to TRBJ2-7; 7 positions agree with TRBD2. With V trimmed by 4 bases and J by 2 bases, 8 bases remained unmatched. Germline V CDR1 and CDR2: MNHEY, SVGAGI. The length of the CDR3 is 15 residues. The chain's CDR3 is CASSSRLAVAYEQYF. CDR3 DNA: TGTGCCAGCAGTTCCCGACTAGCAGTTGCCTACGAGCAGTACTTC.

The CDR3 sequence: CASSYRPTGHYEQYF. The CDR3 DNA follows: TGTGCCAGCAGTTACCGACCGACAGGGCACTACGAGCAGTACTTC. The rearrangement links TRBV6-5 to TRBJ2-7, with 7 bases identical to TRBD1. V lost 2 bases, J lost 3 bases, and 7 bases stayed unmatched. Germline values: CDR1 MNHEY, CDR2 SVGAGI. The CDR3 is 15 amino acids.

The V and J genes are TRBV2 and TRBJ2-1; 7 nucleotides line up with TRBD2. After removal of 6 bases from V and 7 bases from J, the junction contained 12 bases not matched to a gene. The CDR3 sequence is 15 residues long. From germline, CDR1 is SNHLY and CDR2 FYNNEI. The CDR3 sequence: CASSVTGLGRNEQFF. The CDR3 DNA reads as TGTGCCAGCAGCGTCACGGGACTCGGGAGGAATGAGCAGTTCTTC.

This clone was seen only once. A read error is likely, as this CDR3 ends without the conserved phenylalanine or tryptophan. Because the CDR3's place on the DNA is in doubt, the DNA is left out and the CDR3 is given as listed by TCRdb. This chain joins TRBV19 and TRBJ1-1; the listed D gene, TRBD1, was not tested against the DNA. Germline CDR1 LNHDA, CDR2 SQIVND (reference sequence). The CDR3 length is 14 residues, termini included. The CDR3 loop is CASSKDGTGDTSFC.

This clone was picked up one time. The chain recombines TRBV7-9 with TRBJ1-1, with a weak D call TRBD1 (6 bases). This CDR3 has 17 amino acids. V was cut by 6 bases and J by 5 bases, with 25 bases left in between. CDR1 and CDR2 from the germline V gene are SEHNR and FQNEAQ (reference sequence). The CDR3 DNA reads TGTGCCAGCAGAACCACATTAACACAGGGTTCCGGTACTGAAGCTTTCTTT. Translation gives CASRTTLTQGSGTEAFF.

The genes are TRBV19 and TRBJ2-1, with 14 nucleotides matching TRBD2. Germline CDR1 and CDR2: LNHDA and SQIVND (reference sequence). Trimming at V came to 5 bases and at J to 6 bases, leaving 3 bases not matched to a gene. The CDR3 is 15 amino acids. This chain's CDR3 is CASSEGTSGSNEQFF. The CDR3 DNA reads TGTGCCAGTAGTGAAGGGACTAGCGGGAGCAATGAGCAGTTCTTC.

J is TRBJ2-7 and V is TRBV5-1; 11 bases map to TRBD2. Germline lookup yields CDR1 SGHRS and CDR2 YFSETQ. The CDR3 consists of 15 residues. After removal of 2 bases from V and 13 bases from J, the junction contained 14 bases not matched to a gene. CDR3 sequence reads: CASSFSGGLAGGQYF. DNA of the CDR3: TGCGCCAGCAGCTTTTCAGGGGGCTTAGCGGGAGGGCAATACTTC.

The V gene is TRBV28, the J gene TRBJ2-5; D perhaps matches TRBD1 (5 bases). This CDR3 spans 16 amino acids. The V and J ends lost 2 bases and 2 bases respectively, with 15 bases between them. Germline CDR1 reads MDHEN; CDR2 reads SYDVKM. The CDR3 region has the DNA TGTGCCAGCAGTTTAACGACGGAGACAGCACAAGAGACCCAGTACTTC. It encodes CASSLTTETAQETQYF.

The chain is built from TRBV5-4 and TRBJ1-3; D not resolved. Germline V gene sequence: CDR1 SGHNT, CDR2 YYREEE (reference sequence). The CDR3 is made up of 16 amino acids. Trimming took off 4 bases at V and 0 bases at J, with 14 bases between the two ends. The DNA for the CDR3 is TGTGCCAGCAGCCGGCTTTTGGGAGACTCTGGAAACACCATATATTTT. It specifies CASSRLLGDSGNTIYF.

The rearrangement joins TRBV5-1 to TRBJ1-5; D not certain. V was clipped by 0 bases and J by 0 bases, with 10 bases between them. Germline V gene lookup returns CDR1 SGHRS and CDR2 YFSETQ. This CDR3 spans 16 amino acids. As DNA, the CDR3 is TGCGCCAGCAGCTTGGGCCTGCTAAATAGCAATCAGCCCCAGCATTTT. It is translated as CASSLGLLNSNQPQHF.